The present entry profiles one TCR beta chain with its context. Repertoires were generated with immunoSEQ multiplex PCR, while TCRdb's copy carries only in-frame clones and drops some. The sample lists about 79,000 clones, about 90% seen once, with approximately 4.4% in the top ten. The record originates from a study of blood T cell repertoires in COVID-19. J lost 3 bases, V lost 6 bases, and 8 bases had no gene match. This CDR3 has 17 residues. The germline CDR1 and CDR2 sequences are SGHNT and YENEEA. The TCR sequence derives from a man aged 50 to 60 with active COVID-19. The specimen was peripheral blood. V and J are TRBV11-3 and TRBJ2-6; 10 positions agree with TRBD1. The CDR3 DNA reads as TGTGCCAGCAGATCCGGGACAGGGGTCTTTGGGGCCAACGTCCTGACTTTC. Its translation: CASRSGTGVFGANVLTF.